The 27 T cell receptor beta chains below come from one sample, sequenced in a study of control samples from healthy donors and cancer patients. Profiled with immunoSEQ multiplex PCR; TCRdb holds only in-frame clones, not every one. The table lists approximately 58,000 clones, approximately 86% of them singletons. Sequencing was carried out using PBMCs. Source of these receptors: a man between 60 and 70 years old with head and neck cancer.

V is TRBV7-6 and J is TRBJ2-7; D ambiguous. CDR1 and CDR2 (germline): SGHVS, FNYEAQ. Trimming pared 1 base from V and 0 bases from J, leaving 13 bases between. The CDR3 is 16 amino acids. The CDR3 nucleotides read TGTGCCAGCAGCTTAGGAAGTGTGCAGAACTCCTACGAGCAGTACTTC. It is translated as CASSLGSVQNSYEQYF.

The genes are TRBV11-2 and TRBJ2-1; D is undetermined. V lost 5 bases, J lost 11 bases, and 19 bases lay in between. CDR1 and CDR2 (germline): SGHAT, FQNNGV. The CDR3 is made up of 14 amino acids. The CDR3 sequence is CASSAGYIGNKQFF. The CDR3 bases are TGTGCCAGCAGCGCCGGTTACATTGGGAATAAGCAGTTCTTC. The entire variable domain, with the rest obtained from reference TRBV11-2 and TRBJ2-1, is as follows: EAGVAQSPRYKIIEKRQSVAFWCNPISGHATLYWYQQILGQGPKLLIQFQNNGVVDDSQLPKDRFSAERLKGVDSTLKIQPAKLEDSAVYLCASSAGYIGNKQFFGPGTRLTVL.

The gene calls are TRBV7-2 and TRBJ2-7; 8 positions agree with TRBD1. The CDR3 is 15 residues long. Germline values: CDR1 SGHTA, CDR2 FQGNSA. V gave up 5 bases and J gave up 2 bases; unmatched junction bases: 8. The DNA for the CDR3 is TGTGCCAGCAGCCTCCGGACAGGGTACACCTACGAGCAGTACTTC. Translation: CASSLRTGYTYEQYF.

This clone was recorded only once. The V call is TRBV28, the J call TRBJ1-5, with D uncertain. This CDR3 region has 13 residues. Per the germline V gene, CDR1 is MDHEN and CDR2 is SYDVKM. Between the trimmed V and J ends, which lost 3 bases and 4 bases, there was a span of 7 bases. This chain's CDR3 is CASSFLRNQPQHF. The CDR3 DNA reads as TGTGCCAGCAGTTTCTTAAGGAATCAGCCCCAGCATTTT.

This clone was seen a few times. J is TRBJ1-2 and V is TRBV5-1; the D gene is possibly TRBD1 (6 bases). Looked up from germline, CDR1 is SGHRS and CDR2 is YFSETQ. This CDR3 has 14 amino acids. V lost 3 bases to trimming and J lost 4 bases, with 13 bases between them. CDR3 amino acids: CASSSGGLRYGYTF. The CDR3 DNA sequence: TGCGCCAGCAGCTCTGGGGGGCTCCGCTATGGCTACACCTTC.

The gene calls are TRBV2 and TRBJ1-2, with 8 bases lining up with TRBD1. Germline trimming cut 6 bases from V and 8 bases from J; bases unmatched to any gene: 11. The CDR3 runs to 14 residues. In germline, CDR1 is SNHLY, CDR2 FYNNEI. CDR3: CASRSDGQGQGYTF. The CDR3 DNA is TGTGCCAGCAGGAGCGACGGACAGGGCCAAGGCTACACCTTC.

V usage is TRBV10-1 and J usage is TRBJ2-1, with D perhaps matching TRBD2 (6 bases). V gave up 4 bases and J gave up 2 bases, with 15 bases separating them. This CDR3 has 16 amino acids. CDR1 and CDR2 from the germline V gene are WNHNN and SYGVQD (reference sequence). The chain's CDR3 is CASSGGGAIPYNEQFF. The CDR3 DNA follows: TGCGCCAGCAGTGGCGGCGGGGCCATCCCCTACAATGAGCAGTTCTTC.

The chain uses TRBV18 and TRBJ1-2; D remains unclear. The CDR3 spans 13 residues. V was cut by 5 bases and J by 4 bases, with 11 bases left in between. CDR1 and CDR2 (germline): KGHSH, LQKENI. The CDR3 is CASSFGPLYGYTF. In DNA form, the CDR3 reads TGTGCCAGCTCATTCGGTCCGCTCTATGGCTACACCTTC.

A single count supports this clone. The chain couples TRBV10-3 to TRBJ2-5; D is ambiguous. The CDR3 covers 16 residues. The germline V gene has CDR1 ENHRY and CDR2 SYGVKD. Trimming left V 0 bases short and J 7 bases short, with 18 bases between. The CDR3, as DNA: TGTGCCATCAGTGAGTCAACGAACGCTCAAGATGGGACCCAGTACTTC. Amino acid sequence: CAISESTNAQDGTQYF.

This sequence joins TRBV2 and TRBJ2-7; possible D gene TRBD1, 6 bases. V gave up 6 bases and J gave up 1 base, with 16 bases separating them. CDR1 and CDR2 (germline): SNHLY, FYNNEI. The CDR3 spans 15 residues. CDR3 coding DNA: TGTGCCAGCAGCCAAGACCAGACAGGTTCCTACGAGCAGTACTTC. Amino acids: CASSQDQTGSYEQYF.

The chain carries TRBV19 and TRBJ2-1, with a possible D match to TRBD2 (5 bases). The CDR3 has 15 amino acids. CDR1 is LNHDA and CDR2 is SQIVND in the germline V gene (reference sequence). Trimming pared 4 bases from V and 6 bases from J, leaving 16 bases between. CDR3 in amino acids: CASSTHSGSVNEQFF. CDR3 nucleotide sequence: TGTGCCAGTAGTACCCATTCGGGGTCCGTCAATGAGCAGTTCTTC.

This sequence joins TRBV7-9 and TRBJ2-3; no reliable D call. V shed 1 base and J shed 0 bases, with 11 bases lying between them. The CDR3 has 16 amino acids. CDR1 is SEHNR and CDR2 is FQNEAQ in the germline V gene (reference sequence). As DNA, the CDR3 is TGTGCCAGCAGCTTAGTTGAGGTGACTAGCACAGATACGCAGTATTTT. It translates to CASSLVEVTSTDTQYF. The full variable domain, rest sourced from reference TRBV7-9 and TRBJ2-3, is DTGVSQNPRHKITKRGQNVTFRCDPISEHNRLYWYRQTLGQGPEFLTYFQNEAQLEKSRLLSDRFSAERPKGSFSTLEIQRTEQGDSAMYLCASSLVEVTSTDTQYFGPGTRLTVL.

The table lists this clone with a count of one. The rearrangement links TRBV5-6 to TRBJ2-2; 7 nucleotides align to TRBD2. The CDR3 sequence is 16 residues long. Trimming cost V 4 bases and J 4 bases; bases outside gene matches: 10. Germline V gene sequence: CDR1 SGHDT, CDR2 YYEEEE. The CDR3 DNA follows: TGTGCCAGCAGCCGCGGGGGATCGGGCTCCACCGGGGAGCTGTTTTTT. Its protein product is CASSRGGSGSTGELFF.

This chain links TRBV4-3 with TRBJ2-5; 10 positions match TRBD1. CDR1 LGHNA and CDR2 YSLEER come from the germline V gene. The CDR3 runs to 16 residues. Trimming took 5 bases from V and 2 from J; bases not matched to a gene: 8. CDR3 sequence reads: CASSVSPGQGQETQYF. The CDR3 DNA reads TGCGCCAGCAGCGTGAGTCCGGGACAGGGGCAAGAGACCCAGTACTTC.

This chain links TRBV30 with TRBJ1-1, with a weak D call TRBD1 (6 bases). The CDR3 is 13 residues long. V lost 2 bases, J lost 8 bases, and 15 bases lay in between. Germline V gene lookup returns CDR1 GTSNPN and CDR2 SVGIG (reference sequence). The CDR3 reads CAWSKGGRVEAFF. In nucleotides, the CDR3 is TGTGCCTGGAGTAAAGGGGGGAGGGTCGAAGCTTTCTTT.

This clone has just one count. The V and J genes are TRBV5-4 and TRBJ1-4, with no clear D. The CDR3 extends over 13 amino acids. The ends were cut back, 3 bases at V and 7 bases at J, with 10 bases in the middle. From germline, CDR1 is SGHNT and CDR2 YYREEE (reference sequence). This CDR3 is CASSSGFGEKLFF. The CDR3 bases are TGTGCCAGCAGCTCAGGTTTCGGTGAAAAACTGTTTTTT.

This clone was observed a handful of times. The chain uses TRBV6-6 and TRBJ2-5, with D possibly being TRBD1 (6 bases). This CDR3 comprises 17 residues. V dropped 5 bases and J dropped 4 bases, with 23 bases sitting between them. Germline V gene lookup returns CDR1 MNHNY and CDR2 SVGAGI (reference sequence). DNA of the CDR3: TGTGCCAGCAGTCCACTACCAGTAGGGGGTTCTGGAGAGACCCAGTACTTC. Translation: CASSPLPVGGSGETQYF.

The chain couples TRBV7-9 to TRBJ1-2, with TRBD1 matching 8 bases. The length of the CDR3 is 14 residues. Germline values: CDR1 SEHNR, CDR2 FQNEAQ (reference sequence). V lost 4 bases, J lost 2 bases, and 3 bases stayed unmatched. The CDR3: CASSWGQENYGYTF. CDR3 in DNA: TGTGCCAGCAGCTGGGGACAGGAAAACTATGGCTACACCTTC.

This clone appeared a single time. DNA for the CDR3: TGTGCCAGCAGCTTCGAGGGGGGGAGAGAGACCCAGTACTTC. As protein: CASSFEGGRETQYF. The J gene is TRBJ2-5, the V gene TRBV7-9; D possibly corresponds to TRBD2 (7 bases). This CDR3 has 14 residues. The germline V and J ends were trimmed by 3 bases and 4 bases, with 12 bases remaining between them. Per germline, CDR1 SEHNR and CDR2 FQNEAQ (reference sequence).

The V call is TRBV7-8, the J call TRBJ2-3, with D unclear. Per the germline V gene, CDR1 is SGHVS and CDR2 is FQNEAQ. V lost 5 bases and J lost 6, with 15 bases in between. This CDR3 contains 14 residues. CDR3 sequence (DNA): TGTGCCAGCAGCCTTAAGTCCGACGCTGATACGCAGTATTTT. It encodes CASSLKSDADTQYF. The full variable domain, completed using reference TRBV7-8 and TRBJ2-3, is GAGVSQSPRYKVAKRGQDVALRCDPISGHVSLFWYQQALGQGPEFLTYFQNEAQLDKSGLPSDRFFAERPEGSVSTLKIQRTQQEDSAVYLCASSLKSDADTQYFGPGTRLTVL.

The CDR3 sequence: CASSGTGTGGEKLFF. As DNA, the CDR3 is TGTGCCAGCAGCGGTACAGGGACAGGGGGGGAAAAACTGTTTTTT. This rearrangement joins TRBV5-6 to TRBJ1-4, with 11 bases fitting TRBD1. V lost 4 bases and J lost 8; bases outside the gene matches: 7. The CDR3 is 15 residues long. The germline CDR1 and CDR2 sequences are SGHDT and YYEEEE. The whole variable domain, remainder taken from reference TRBV5-6 and TRBJ1-4, is DAGVTQSPTHLIKTRGQQVTLRCSPKSGHDTVSWYQQALGQGPQFIFQYYEEEERQRGNFPDRFSGHQFPNYSSELNVNALLLGDSALYLCASSGTGTGGEKLFFGSGTQLSVL.

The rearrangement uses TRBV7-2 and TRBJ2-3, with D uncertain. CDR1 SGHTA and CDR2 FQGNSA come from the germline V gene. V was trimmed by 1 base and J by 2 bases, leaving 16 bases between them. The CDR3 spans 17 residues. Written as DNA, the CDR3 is TGTGCCAGCAGCTTAGTGGGCAGACCCCTACCCACAGATACGCAGTATTTT. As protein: CASSLVGRPLPTDTQYF.

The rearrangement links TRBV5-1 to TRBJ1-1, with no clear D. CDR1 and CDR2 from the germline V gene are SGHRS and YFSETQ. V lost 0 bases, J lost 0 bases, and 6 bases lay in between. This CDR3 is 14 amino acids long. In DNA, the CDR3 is TGCGCCAGCAGCTTGGATGGGGTGAACACTGAAGCTTTCTTT. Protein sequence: CASSLDGVNTEAFF.

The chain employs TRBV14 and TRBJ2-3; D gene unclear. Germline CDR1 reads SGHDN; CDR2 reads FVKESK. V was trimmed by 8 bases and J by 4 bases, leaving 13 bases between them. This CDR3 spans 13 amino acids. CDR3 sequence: CASSPQVADTQYF. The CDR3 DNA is TGTGCCAGCTCCCCCCAGGTCGCAGATACGCAGTATTTT. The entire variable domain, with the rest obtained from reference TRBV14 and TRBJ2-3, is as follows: EAGVTQFPSHSVIEKGQTVTLRCDPISGHDNLYWYRRVMGKEIKFLLHFVKESKQDESGMPNNRFLAERTGGTYSTLKVQPAELEDSGVYFCASSPQVADTQYFGPGTRLTVL.

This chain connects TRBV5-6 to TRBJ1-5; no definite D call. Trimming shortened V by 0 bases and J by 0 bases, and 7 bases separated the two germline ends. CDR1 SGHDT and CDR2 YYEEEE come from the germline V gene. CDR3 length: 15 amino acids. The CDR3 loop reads CASSLGWSSNQPQHF. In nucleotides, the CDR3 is TGTGCCAGCAGCTTGGGGTGGAGTAGCAATCAGCCCCAGCATTTT.

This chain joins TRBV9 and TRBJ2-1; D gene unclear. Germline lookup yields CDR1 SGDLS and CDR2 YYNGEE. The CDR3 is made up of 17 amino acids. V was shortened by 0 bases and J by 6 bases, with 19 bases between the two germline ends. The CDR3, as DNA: TGTGCCAGCAGCGTAGGGTTAGGCGGAAGAGAGGTCAATGAGCAGTTCTTC. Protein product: CASSVGLGGREVNEQFF.

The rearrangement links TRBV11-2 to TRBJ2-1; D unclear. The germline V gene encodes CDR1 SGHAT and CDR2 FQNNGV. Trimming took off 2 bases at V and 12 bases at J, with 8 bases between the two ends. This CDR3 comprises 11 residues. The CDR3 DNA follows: TGTGCCAGCAGCTTAACCATTGGGCAGTTCTTC. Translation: CASSLTIGQFF. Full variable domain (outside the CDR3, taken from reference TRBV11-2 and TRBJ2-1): EAGVAQSPRYKIIEKRQSVAFWCNPISGHATLYWYQQILGQGPKLLIQFQNNGVVDDSQLPKDRFSAERLKGVDSTLKIQPAKLEDSAVYLCASSLTIGQFFGPGTRLTVL.